The T cell receptor beta chain described here comes from a study of cytomegalovirus exposure and HLA in healthy donors. The overall study: The study's early data release held tens of millions of unique TCRs from HLA-typed donors.

Points on this clone: Its target is not known.

Findings and limits, study-wide: Looking again later, the authors saw that most CMV-associated TCR beta chains seemed HLA-restricted.

PCR used 60 Vbeta primers and 13 Jbeta primers. Generated by immunoSEQ multiplex PCR, the TCRdb table keeps only in-frame clones and is missing some. The sample holds 150,000 to 200,000 clones, around two thirds seen once. In nominal health when sampled, donors likely had unrecorded immune exposures nonetheless. The length of the CDR3 is 14 residues. CDR1 and CDR2 from the germline V gene are MNHNY and SVGAGI (reference sequence). V gave up 7 bases and J gave up 3 bases; unmatched junction bases: 7. This TCR came from a man under 40 in good health and CMV-seropositive. V usage is TRBV6-6 and J usage is TRBJ2-7; 9 positions match TRBD1. The sequenced sample consisted of PBMCs. The chain's CDR3 is CASTSGGQGYEQYF. The CDR3 DNA is TGTGCCAGCACATCAGGGGGACAGGGCTACGAGCAGTACTTC.